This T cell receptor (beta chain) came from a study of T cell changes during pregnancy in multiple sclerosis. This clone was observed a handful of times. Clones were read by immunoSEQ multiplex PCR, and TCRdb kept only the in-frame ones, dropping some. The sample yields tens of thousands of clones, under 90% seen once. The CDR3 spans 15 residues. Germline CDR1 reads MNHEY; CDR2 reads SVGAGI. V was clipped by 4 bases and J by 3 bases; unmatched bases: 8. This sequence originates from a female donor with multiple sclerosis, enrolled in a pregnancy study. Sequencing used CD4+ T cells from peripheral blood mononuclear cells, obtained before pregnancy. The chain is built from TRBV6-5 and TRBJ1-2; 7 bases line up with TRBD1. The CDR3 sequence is CASSSQGRAYYGYTF. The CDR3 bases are TGTGCCAGCAGTTCACAGGGGCGAGCGTACTATGGCTACACCTTC.